Sequencing of this T cell receptor (beta chain) was carried out in a study of blood T cell repertoires in COVID-19. Study overall: In each case, the material was cDNA or gDNA derived from T cells, B-cell-depleted T cells, or PBMCs.

Germline CDR1 GTSNPN, CDR2 SVGIG (reference sequence). V dropped 2 bases and J dropped 2 bases, with 6 bases sitting between them. The CDR3 is 13 amino acids. Seattle patient enrollment occurred during active infection, with longitudinal follow-up thereafter. In the authors' workflow: Estimated nucleated cell counts came from reference gene primer amplification. The assay was immunoSEQ multiplex PCR, and TCRdb's table has in-frame clones only and misses some. V and J calls and clone size are copied from that table; D and trimming were computed from the DNA. The sample holds 130,000 to 150,000 clones, roughly 80% seen once. This clone was observed a handful of times.

J is TRBJ1-4 and V is TRBV30, with D uncertain. Sequencing input: peripheral blood. The TCR comes from a woman aged 70 to 79 with COVID-19, enrolled during active disease. CDR3: CAWSIGTNEKLFF. The CDR3 nucleotides read TGTGCCTGGAGTATCGGGACTAATGAAAAACTGTTTTTT.